This record looks at one TCR beta chain sequence and its context. The target antigen is unknown. V gave up 5 bases and J gave up 4 bases, with 15 bases separating them. Germline CDR1 and CDR2: MNHNS and SASEGT. This CDR3 is 15 amino acids long. PCR was performed using 60 Vbeta and 13 Jbeta primers. Method: immunoSEQ multiplex PCR; TCRdb's copy keeps in-frame clones and lacks some. The data hold roughly 150,000 clones, with approximately 88% observed a single time. This sample is part of a study of cytomegalovirus exposure and HLA in healthy donors. Regarding the study as a whole: Later on, an analysis found that several of the most significant clusters appeared to be linked to common viral pathogens, which included parvovirus B19.

The material sequenced was PBMCs. This clonotype was sampled from a woman younger than 30 in good health and CMV-seronegative. The chain links TRBV6-1 to TRBJ2-1; tentative D call: TRBD1 (6 bases). CDR3 nucleotide sequence: TGTGCCAGCAGTCGGGACAAGAAATCTTACAATGAGCAGTTCTTC. This translates into CASSRDKKSYNEQFF.